The 17 T cell receptor beta chains below were found in one sample sequenced in a study of cytomegalovirus exposure and HLA in healthy donors. This table comes from immunoSEQ multiplex PCR, and its TCRdb copy is limited to in-frame clones, with some not included. The profile shows 65,000 to 95,000 clones, approximately 95% of them singletons. Sequences were obtained from PBMCs. These receptors were collected from a young man in good health and CMV-seronegative.

The chain couples TRBV7-2 to TRBJ2-1, with D tentatively TRBD1 (6 bases). CDR1 is SGHTA and CDR2 is FQGNSA in the germline V gene. The CDR3 is 17 residues long. The V and J ends lost 5 bases and 7 bases respectively, with 24 bases between them. This chain's CDR3 is CASSHRGGGLTGNEQFF. The DNA for the CDR3 is TGTGCCAGCAGCCATAGGGGTGGGGGCCTTACTGGAAATGAGCAGTTCTTC.

The chain has TRBV7-6 and TRBJ2-7, with 9 bases lining up with TRBD1. The trim removed 2 bases at V and 4 bases at J, leaving 12 bases unmatched. From germline, CDR1 is SGHVS and CDR2 FNYEAQ. The CDR3 runs to 17 residues. For the CDR3, the DNA is TGTGCCAGCAGCTTAACCACCACCGGGACAGGGAATTACGAGCAGTACTTC. Amino acid sequence: CASSLTTTGTGNYEQYF. Combining the CDR3 with reference TRBV7-6 and TRBJ2-7 gives the whole variable domain GAGVSQSPRYKVTKRGQDVALRCDPISGHVSLYWYRQALGQGPEFLTYFNYEAQQDKSGLPNDRFSAERPEGSISTLTIQRTEQRDSAMYRCASSLTTTGTGNYEQYFGPGTRLTVT.

This clone has just one count. This rearrangement joins TRBV7-9 to TRBJ1-1; maybe TRBD1 (5 bases). V shed 5 bases and J shed 5 bases, with 18 bases lying between them. The CDR3 is made up of 15 amino acids. CDR1 and CDR2 (germline): SEHNR, FQNEAQ (reference sequence). The CDR3 coding sequence is TGTGCCAGCAGCAGGGGCCCCCTCGCGCGTACTGAAGCTTTCTTT. This translates into CASSRGPLARTEAFF. The variable domain in full, completed from reference TRBV7-9 and TRBJ1-1, reads DTGVSQNPRHKITKRGQNVTFRCDPISEHNRLYWYRQTLGQGPEFLTYFQNEAQLEKSRLLSDRFSAERPKGSFSTLEIQRTEQGDSAMYLCASSRGPLARTEAFFGQGTRLTVV.

This clone was seen a single time. J is TRBJ2-7 and V is TRBV5-4, with 11 bases aligning to TRBD1. The CDR3 runs to 16 residues. Germline loops: CDR1 SGHNT, CDR2 YYREEE (reference sequence). Trimming took 5 bases from V and 2 from J; bases not matched to a gene: 9. As DNA, the CDR3 is TGTGCCAGCAGGGAGACCGGACAGGGGGCGACCTACGAGCAGTACTTC. Translating gives CASRETGQGATYEQYF.

The genes are TRBV4-2 and TRBJ1-3; D is unresolved. The germline CDR1 and CDR2 sequences are LGHNA and YNFKEQ. CDR3 length: 17 amino acids. The V and J ends lost 2 bases and 4 bases respectively, with 18 bases between them. CDR3 residues: CASSQTTREVTGNTIYF. CDR3 coding DNA: TGTGCCAGCAGCCAAACTACCCGCGAGGTAACCGGAAACACCATATATTTT.

The V and J genes are TRBV4-1 and TRBJ1-3; 7 bases agree with TRBD1. CDR3 length: 14 amino acids. Germline loops: CDR1 MGHRA, CDR2 YSYEKL. Losses at the gene ends were 3 bases for V and 2 bases for J; bases not matched to a gene: 1. The CDR3 DNA reads as TGCGCCAGCAGCCAGACAGGGACTGGAAACACCATATATTTT. Translating it yields CASSQTGTGNTIYF.

This chain joins TRBV5-1 and TRBJ2-5; 9 nucleotides agree with TRBD1. J gave up 5 bases and V 2 bases, and 4 bases lay outside the gene matches. This CDR3 has 14 amino acids. In germline, CDR1 is SGHRS, CDR2 YFSETQ. The CDR3 here is CASSLGTGRETQYF. Written as DNA, the CDR3 is TGCGCCAGCAGCTTAGGGACAGGGAGGGAGACCCAGTACTTC.

J is TRBJ2-6 and V is TRBV9; 16 bases match TRBD2. After removal of 4 bases from V and 0 bases from J, the junction contained 16 bases not matched to a gene. The CDR3 sequence is 23 residues long. Germline values: CDR1 SGDLS, CDR2 YYNGEE. The CDR3 nucleotides are TGTGCCAGCAGCCCCTCCCCCGGGGGGACTAGCGGGGGGGTGGCCTCTGGGGCCAACGTCCTGACTTTC. This codes for CASSPSPGGTSGGVASGANVLTF.

The chain employs TRBV28 and TRBJ2-1; 10 bases are shared with TRBD1. From germline, CDR1 is MDHEN and CDR2 SYDVKM. Trimming at V came to 5 bases and at J to 0 bases, leaving 13 bases not matched to a gene. The CDR3 length is 19 residues. The CDR3 loop reads CASSPPGTGVLSSYNEQFF. CDR3 nucleotides: TGTGCCAGCAGTCCCCCCGGGACAGGGGTATTGAGCTCCTACAATGAGCAGTTCTTC.

The chain employs TRBV29-1 and TRBJ2-5; D perhaps matches TRBD1 (5 bases). The CDR3 runs to 13 residues. The germline gives CDR1 SQVTM, CDR2 ANQGSEA. V shed 3 bases and J shed 2 bases, with 10 bases lying between them. The CDR3 region has the DNA TGCAGCGTTGAGCGTGCAGGGCAAGAGACCCAGTACTTC. It specifies CSVERAGQETQYF.

This chain uses TRBV6-5 with TRBJ2-2, with 8 bases that match TRBD1. Germline loops: CDR1 MNHEY, CDR2 SVGAGI. This CDR3 comprises 15 residues. J lost 4 bases, V lost 0 bases, and 1 base had no gene match. CDR3 loop: CASSYSGQGTGELFF. Here the CDR3 DNA reads TGTGCCAGCAGTTACTCAGGACAGGGCACCGGGGAGCTGTTTTTT.

This chain connects TRBV29-1 to TRBJ1-1, with D possibly matching TRBD1 (6 bases). The V and J ends lost 4 bases and 0 bases respectively, with 21 bases between them. The CDR3 runs to 17 residues. Germline CDR1 is SQVTM and CDR2 is ANQGSEA. The CDR3 region is CSVARSSLQGMNTEAFF. CDR3 DNA: TGCAGCGTTGCCAGGTCGTCCCTACAGGGAATGAACACTGAAGCTTTCTTT.

The chain combines TRBV27 with TRBJ1-1, with 7 nucleotides matching TRBD1. V dropped 5 bases and J dropped 4; count of bases not matched to a gene: 4. This CDR3 region has 13 residues. Germline loops: CDR1 MNHEY, CDR2 SMNVEV (reference sequence). DNA of the CDR3: TGTGCCAGCAGTGCCCGGACAGGCACTGAAGCTTTCTTT. Protein sequence: CASSARTGTEAFF.

This chain joins TRBV13 and TRBJ1-1; the D is unclear. Germline CDR1 PRHDT, CDR2 FYEKMQ (reference sequence). The CDR3 is 15 residues long. Trimming removed 6 bases from V and 3 bases from J, with 17 bases in between. The CDR3 DNA follows: TGTGCCAGCAGTCACGTATATGAACGGGACACTGAAGCTTTCTTT. Protein: CASSHVYERDTEAFF.

V gene TRBV27 combines with J gene TRBJ2-3; D gene unclear. The germline V and J ends were trimmed by 6 bases and 2 bases, with 9 bases remaining between them. This CDR3 is built from 13 residues. In germline, CDR1 is MNHEY, CDR2 SMNVEV (reference sequence). Written as DNA, the CDR3 is TGTGCCAGCAGGACTTTGTCCACAGATACGCAGTATTTT. It encodes CASRTLSTDTQYF.

V gene TRBV7-8 combines with J gene TRBJ2-1, with D perhaps matching TRBD2 (6 bases). CDR1 and CDR2 (germline): SGHVS, FQNEAQ. The ends were cut back, 3 bases at V and 5 bases at J, with 14 bases in the middle. The CDR3 totals 15 residues. In nucleotides, the CDR3 is TGTGCCAGCAGCTTCCGCGGGGACTTCCACAATGAGCAGTTCTTC. Amino acids: CASSFRGDFHNEQFF.

The chain recombines TRBV7-8 with TRBJ2-5; D unclear. Germline V gene sequence: CDR1 SGHVS, CDR2 FQNEAQ. This CDR3 has 14 amino acids. The germline V and J ends were trimmed by 3 bases and 0 bases, with 8 bases remaining between them. The CDR3 sequence: CASSFQVDQETQYF. CDR3 bases: TGTGCCAGCAGCTTCCAGGTGGACCAAGAGACCCAGTACTTC.